A single sample gave rise to the 28 T cell receptor beta chains below, sequenced in a study of radiation and T cells in renal cell carcinoma. Time point reported: blood 2 weeks post-SBRT. The sample's treatment: 15 Gy SBRT to primary tumor, nephrectomy 4 weeks later. Profiling relied on immunoSEQ multiplex PCR, and the TCRdb table lists in-frame clones only, not all of them. The sample carries roughly 80,000 clones, around 86% recorded once. Material: blood, obtained from a patient whose treatment included radiotherapy and nephrectomy. Receptors originate from a woman aged 45-60 years with renal cell carcinoma.

The genes are TRBV29-1 and TRBJ2-1; 14 bases align to TRBD2. In germline, CDR1 is SQVTM, CDR2 ANQGSEA. Unmatched junction bases numbered 8, after V lost 6 bases and J lost 7 bases. The CDR3 sequence is 15 residues long. The CDR3: CSVAPGTSGGNEQFF. The CDR3, as DNA: TGCAGCGTAGCCCCCGGGACTAGCGGGGGTAATGAGCAGTTCTTC.

This clone has only one observation. The chain combines TRBV2 with TRBJ2-7; TRBD1 might be the D (6 bases). The CDR3 runs to 15 residues. Trimming removed 4 bases at V and 0 bases at J, with 13 bases between. Per the germline V gene, CDR1 is SNHLY and CDR2 is FYNNEI. The DNA of the CDR3 is TGTGCCAGCAGTGTGGGGGCTCGGAGCTCCTACGAGCAGTACTTC. Translation gives CASSVGARSSYEQYF.

V gene TRBV4-1 combines with J gene TRBJ2-1; TRBD2 matches 7 bases. V was clipped by 4 bases and J by 10 bases; unmatched bases: 7. Looked up from germline, CDR1 is MGHRA and CDR2 is YSYEKL. The CDR3 has 13 amino acids. The CDR3 bases are TGCGCCAGCAGCCCGGGAGGCGGGAGCGAGCAGTTCTTC. It yields the protein CASSPGGGSEQFF.

This chain joins TRBV19 and TRBJ1-1; 9 positions agree with TRBD1. V gave up 5 bases and J gave up 6 bases; unmatched junction bases: 4. The CDR3 totals 13 residues. In germline, CDR1 is LNHDA, CDR2 SQIVND (reference sequence). The CDR3, as DNA: TGTGCCAGTAGTGAAGACAGGGGGTCTGAAGCTTTCTTT. This sequence encodes CASSEDRGSEAFF.

This rearrangement joins TRBV7-2 to TRBJ2-7, with D uncertain. The CDR3 has 16 amino acids. V was pared by 1 base and J by 4 bases, with 17 bases between. Germline V gene lookup returns CDR1 SGHTA and CDR2 FQGNSA. This chain's CDR3 is CASSLGPRGSRYEQYF. DNA of the CDR3: TGTGCCAGCAGCTTAGGCCCTCGTGGCTCCCGGTACGAGCAGTACTTC.

The V and J genes are TRBV28 and TRBJ1-3, with D hard to call. The germline V and J ends were trimmed by 8 bases and 4 bases, with 6 bases remaining between them. This CDR3 region has 11 residues. Germline V gene sequence: CDR1 MDHEN, CDR2 SYDVKM. The CDR3 loop reads CASHQGNTIYF. The CDR3 coding sequence is TGTGCCAGCCATCAGGGAAACACCATATATTTT.

The rearrangement uses TRBV2 and TRBJ2-2; D possibly uses TRBD1 or TRBD2 (5 bases each). The germline V gene encodes CDR1 SNHLY and CDR2 FYNNEI. The CDR3 is 15 residues long. V was shortened by 7 bases and J by 1 base, with 13 bases between the two germline ends. The CDR3 region has the DNA TGTGCCAGCACCAAAAATGGGGGGAACACCGGGGAGCTGTTTTTT. Protein: CASTKNGGNTGELFF.

V gene TRBV19 combines with J gene TRBJ1-1; D is uncertain. The CDR3 covers 14 residues. Trimming took off 3 bases at V and 3 bases at J, with 11 bases between the two ends. Germline CDR1 LNHDA, CDR2 SQIVND (reference sequence). CDR3 sequence reads: CASSMRAADTEAFF. CDR3 bases: TGTGCCAGTAGTATGAGGGCGGCAGACACTGAAGCTTTCTTT.

The chain combines TRBV6-5 with TRBJ2-1, with a weak D call TRBD2 (5 bases). Germline V CDR1 and CDR2: MNHEY, SVGAGI. This CDR3 spans 15 amino acids. Trimming took 2 bases from V and 0 from J, leaving 8 bases between them. In nucleotides, the CDR3 is TGTGCCAGCAGTTACGAGGGAAGCTCCTACAATGAGCAGTTCTTC. As protein: CASSYEGSSYNEQFF.

The chain has TRBV19 and TRBJ1-4, with D possibly matching TRBD1 (6 bases). The CDR3 totals 14 residues. V was pared by 6 bases and J by 5 bases, with 13 bases between. Germline-derived CDR1 and CDR2 are LNHDA and SQIVND (reference sequence). CDR3 sequence (DNA): TGTGCCAGTAGGGTGACAGGTGGAAATGAAAAACTGTTTTTT. It encodes CASRVTGGNEKLFF.

In DNA form, the CDR3 reads TGTGCCAGCAGCCAAGAACTACAAGAGACCCAGTACTTC. Protein sequence: CASSQELQETQYF. The chain couples TRBV14 to TRBJ2-5; the D is unclear. Germline-derived CDR1 and CDR2 are SGHDN and FVKESK. CDR3 length: 13 amino acids. V was trimmed by 0 bases and J by 2 bases, leaving 4 bases between them.

The chain links TRBV25-1 to TRBJ2-7; TRBD2 might be the D (6 bases). V dropped 11 bases and J dropped 6 bases, with 17 bases sitting between them. The CDR3 is 12 residues long. CDR1 is MGHDK and CDR2 is SYGVNS in the germline V gene. The CDR3 here is CASEGIGFEQYF. CDR3 in DNA: TGTGCCTCGGAGGGGATTGGGTTCGAGCAGTACTTC.

This chain joins TRBV5-1 and TRBJ1-2; D possibly corresponds to TRBD1 (5 bases). Germline CDR1 SGHRS, CDR2 YFSETQ. The CDR3 runs to 13 residues. V dropped 0 bases and J dropped 8 bases, with 11 bases sitting between them. The CDR3 sequence: CASSLGLGGGYTF. The DNA for the CDR3 is TGCGCCAGCAGCTTGGGACTTGGGGGAGGCTACACCTTC.

This clone was seen only a few times. This sequence joins TRBV9 and TRBJ2-7; TRBD2 agrees at 8 bases. V shed 1 base and J 7 bases; nucleotides not matched to a gene: 10. Germline CDR1 SGDLS, CDR2 YYNGEE. The CDR3 runs to 15 residues. The CDR3 protein is CASSVTSGPEGEQYF. As DNA, the CDR3 is TGTGCCAGCAGCGTAACTAGCGGACCCGAGGGGGAGCAGTACTTC. Complete variable domain (other parts from reference TRBV9 and TRBJ2-7): DSGVTQTPKHLITATGQRVTLRCSPRSGDLSVYWYQQSLDQGLQFLIQYYNGEERAKGNILERFSAQQFPDLHSELNLSSLELGDSALYFCASSVTSGPEGEQYFGPGTRLTVT.

In this sample, this clone turned up a few times. V and J are TRBV7-2 and TRBJ2-5; tentatively, D is TRBD1 (5 bases). Germline values: CDR1 SGHTA, CDR2 FQGNSA. The CDR3 loop spans 11 amino acids. Trimming pared 7 bases from V and 6 bases from J, leaving 9 bases between. CDR3 region: CASKGAQTQYF. As DNA, the CDR3 is TGTGCCAGCAAAGGGGCCCAGACCCAGTACTTC. The variable domain in full, completed from reference TRBV7-2 and TRBJ2-5, reads GAGVSQSPSNKVTEKGKDVELRCDPISGHTALYWYRQSLGQGLEFLIYFQGNSAPDKSGLPSDRFSAERTGGSVSTLTIQRTQQEDSAVYLCASKGAQTQYFGPGTRLLVL.

The genes are TRBV7-9 and TRBJ1-2; perhaps TRBD1 as D (5 bases). V was shortened by 2 bases and J by 6 bases, with 10 bases between the two germline ends. The V gene's germline CDR1 is SEHNR and CDR2 FQNEAQ (reference sequence). There are 13 residues in the CDR3. The CDR3 sequence is CASSLSGTDGYTF. CDR3 in DNA: TGTGCCAGCAGCTTATCAGGGACCGATGGCTACACCTTC.

The chain uses TRBV2 and TRBJ1-4; 7 nucleotides agree with TRBD1. The CDR3 runs 14 residues. The trim removed 2 bases at V and 8 bases at J, leaving 5 bases unmatched. Germline values: CDR1 SNHLY, CDR2 FYNNEI. The DNA for the CDR3 is TGTGCCAGCAGTGAAAGGACAGGTGGGGAAAAACTGTTTTTT. It yields the protein CASSERTGGEKLFF.

The V call is TRBV5-1, the J call TRBJ2-5, with 7 bases that match TRBD1. CDR3 length: 16 residues. Germline trimming cut 6 bases from V and 4 bases from J; bases unmatched to any gene: 15. The germline V gene has CDR1 SGHRS and CDR2 YFSETQ. As DNA, the CDR3 is TGCGCCAGCACCTCGGACTGGACAGGCAAAGGAGAGACCCAGTACTTC. Translating gives CASTSDWTGKGETQYF.

The CDR3 protein is CASTLFTGGNTGELFF. The CDR3 region has the DNA TGTGCCAGCACTCTTTTCACCGGGGGGAACACCGGGGAGCTGTTTTTT. The genes are TRBV2 and TRBJ2-2; weak D call: TRBD2 (6 bases). The germline gives CDR1 SNHLY, CDR2 FYNNEI. The length of the CDR3 is 16 residues. With 7 bases removed from V and 1 base from J, the gap between germline ends came to 16 bases.

The chain recombines TRBV6-6 with TRBJ2-7; D ambiguous. The CDR3 loop spans 11 amino acids. Germline V lookup: CDR1 MNHNY, CDR2 SVGAGI (reference sequence). V was cut by 4 bases and J by 4 bases, with 5 bases left in between. The CDR3, as DNA: TGTGCCAGCAGTTGGGGTTACGAGCAGTACTTC. Its protein product is CASSWGYEQYF.

In DNA form, the CDR3 reads TGTGCCAGCAGCCGCGAGACAGCGAACACTGAAGCTTTCTTT. Its protein is CASSRETANTEAFF. The J gene is TRBJ1-1, the V gene TRBV7-2; tentative D call: TRBD1 (5 bases). CDR3 size: 14 residues. V was cut by 5 bases and J by 1 base, with 11 bases left in between. Germline V gene data show CDR1 as SGHTA and CDR2 as FQGNSA.

The chain links TRBV6-1 to TRBJ2-5, with D maybe TRBD2 (6 bases). V shed 0 bases and J shed 4 bases, with 12 bases lying between them. This CDR3 region has 15 residues. The V gene's germline CDR1 is MNHNS and CDR2 SASEGT. The CDR3 is CASSEAVTRGETQYF. Here the CDR3 DNA reads TGTGCCAGCAGTGAAGCCGTGACTAGGGGAGAGACCCAGTACTTC.

The count of this clone is one. The chain couples TRBV28 to TRBJ1-1; 8 nucleotides align to TRBD1. The V gene end was trimmed by 6 bases and the J gene end by 3 bases; junction bases not matched to a gene: 3. The CDR3 runs to 13 residues. Germline CDR1 MDHEN, CDR2 SYDVKM. The DNA for the CDR3 is TGTGCCAGCAGCTACAGGGGGGACACTGAAGCTTTCTTT. It codes for CASSYRGDTEAFF.

The chain is built from TRBV30 and TRBJ1-5; 8 positions agree with TRBD1. Germline V gene data show CDR1 as GTSNPN and CDR2 as SVGIG (reference sequence). The CDR3 is 13 residues long. Trimming at V came to 4 bases and at J to 4 bases, leaving 3 bases not matched to a gene. CDR3 in DNA: TGTGCCTGGAAGACAGGGGTAAATCAGCCCCAGCATTTT. Translation: CAWKTGVNQPQHF.

The chain has TRBV5-4 and TRBJ2-4; either TRBD1 or TRBD2 may supply D (6 bases each). Germline V gives CDR1 SGHNT, CDR2 YYREEE (reference sequence). V was clipped by 0 bases and J by 0 bases, with 10 bases between them. The CDR3 runs to 16 residues. CDR3 region: CASSLEGGGAKNIQYF. Here the CDR3 DNA reads TGTGCCAGCAGCTTGGAGGGGGGCGGAGCCAAAAACATTCAGTACTTC.

CDR3 protein: CASSLVRVNTEAFF. CDR3 DNA sequence: TGTGCCAGCAGCTTAGTACGGGTGAACACTGAAGCTTTCTTT. The V and J genes are TRBV7-2 and TRBJ1-1; D uncertain. The CDR3 is 14 amino acids. The germline V gene has CDR1 SGHTA and CDR2 FQGNSA. V lost 1 base and J 0 bases, leaving 6 bases between the germline ends. Variable domain in full (rest from reference TRBV7-2 and TRBJ1-1): GAGVSQSPSNKVTEKGKDVELRCDPISGHTALYWYRQSLGQGLEFLIYFQGNSAPDKSGLPSDRFSAERTGGSVSTLTIQRTQQEDSAVYLCASSLVRVNTEAFFGQGTRLTVV.

The chain couples TRBV7-2 to TRBJ2-1; no reliable D call. CDR1 and CDR2 (germline): SGHTA, FQGNSA. Trimming stripped 7 bases from V and 4 bases from J, with 17 bases between. The CDR3 totals 15 residues. CDR3 residues: CASTQPEMGYNEQFF. CDR3 DNA: TGTGCCAGCACGCAACCGGAAATGGGTTACAATGAGCAGTTCTTC.

J is TRBJ2-3 and V is TRBV6-6, with TRBD2 identical over 7 bases. The CDR3 is 16 residues long. Unmatched junction bases numbered 4, after V lost 0 bases and J lost 1 base. The germline V gene encodes CDR1 MNHNY and CDR2 SVGAGI (reference sequence). In nucleotides, the CDR3 is TGTGCCAGCAGTTACTCCATCCGGGGGGGCACAGATACGCAGTATTTT. This gives the protein CASSYSIRGGTDTQYF.